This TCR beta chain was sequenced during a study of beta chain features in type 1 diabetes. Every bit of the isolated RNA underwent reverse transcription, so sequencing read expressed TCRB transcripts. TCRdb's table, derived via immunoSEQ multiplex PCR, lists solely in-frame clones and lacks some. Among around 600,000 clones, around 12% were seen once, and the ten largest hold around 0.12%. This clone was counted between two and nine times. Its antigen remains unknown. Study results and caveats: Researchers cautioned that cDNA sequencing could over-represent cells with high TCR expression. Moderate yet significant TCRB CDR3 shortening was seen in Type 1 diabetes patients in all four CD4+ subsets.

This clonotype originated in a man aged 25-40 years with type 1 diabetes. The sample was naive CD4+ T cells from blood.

This CDR3 reads CASSLEMGRGYGYTF. The CDR3 DNA reads as TGCGCCAGCAGCTTGGAAATGGGGCGAGGATATGGCTACACCTTC. This chain joins TRBV5-1 and TRBJ1-2, with D possibly TRBD1 on 5 matching bases. V gave up 0 bases and J gave up 5 bases, with 14 bases separating them. The CDR3 spans 15 residues. The V gene's germline CDR1 is SGHRS and CDR2 YFSETQ. Full variable domain (outside the CDR3, taken from reference TRBV5-1 and TRBJ1-2): KAGVTQTPRYLIKTRGQQVTLSCSPISGHRSVSWYQQTPGQGLQFLFEYFSETQRNKGNFPGRFSGRQFSNSRSEMNVSTLELGDSALYLCASSLEMGRGYGYTFGSGTRLTVV.